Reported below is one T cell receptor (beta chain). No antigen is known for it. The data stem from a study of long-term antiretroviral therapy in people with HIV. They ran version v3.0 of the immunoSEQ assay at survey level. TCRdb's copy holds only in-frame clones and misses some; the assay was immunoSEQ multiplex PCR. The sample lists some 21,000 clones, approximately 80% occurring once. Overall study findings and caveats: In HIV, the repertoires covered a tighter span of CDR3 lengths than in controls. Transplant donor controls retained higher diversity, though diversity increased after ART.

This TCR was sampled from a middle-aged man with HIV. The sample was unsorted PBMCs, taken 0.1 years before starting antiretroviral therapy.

The CDR3, as DNA: TGTGCCAGCTCACAAGGGGACCTAACTACGTTCTCCTACAATGAGCAGTTCTTC. The encoded protein is CASSQGDLTTFSYNEQFF. The chain recombines TRBV18 with TRBJ2-1; tentatively, D is TRBD1 or TRBD2 (5 bases each). Germline values: CDR1 KGHSH, CDR2 LQKENI. Trimming stripped 4 bases from V and 0 bases from J, with 19 bases between. The CDR3 loop spans 18 amino acids.